This T cell receptor beta chain was recovered during a study of CD8 T cells in ankylosing spondylitis. Study findings and constraints: Seemingly distinctive of ankylosing spondylitis blood was a TCR beta motif formed by eight highly homologous variants.

CDR3 length equals 10 residues. Germline loops: CDR1 SQVTM, CDR2 ANQGSEA. Trimming shortened V by 5 bases and J by 5 bases, and 6 bases separated the two germline ends. TCRdb reprocessed the 5' RACE reads with MiXCR, giving one entry per CDR3 protein. The table has fewer than 550,000 distinct CDR3 sequences, roughly 5% seen once. This clonotype was counted ten times or more. Its antigen is still unknown. The sequencing sample was made of blood, either unsorted or a sorted T cell fraction (not recorded which). The V and J genes are TRBV29-1 and TRBJ2-5; no clear D. The receptor comes from a male donor with ankylosing spondylitis. This CDR3 is CSVWQETQYF. The CDR3, as DNA: TGCAGCGTTTGGCAGGAGACCCAGTACTTC.